Reported below is one T cell receptor (beta chain). Its antigen is currently unknown. Germline CDR1 and CDR2: SEHNR and FQNEAQ (reference sequence). The germline V and J ends were trimmed by 6 bases and 1 base, with 12 bases remaining between them. The CDR3 is 14 amino acids. The data stem from a study of T cell responses to AZD1222 COVID-19 vaccine. General study points: Clonal diversity was possibly underestimated, and white British individuals and females predominated among donors. Only six or seven AZD1222 recipients tested seropositive at baseline. Spike-specific TCR depth and breadth grew after two AZD1222 doses. Nearly half of the spike-specific TCRs reportedly recognize variant regions that carry no mutations.

Repertoires were generated with immunoSEQ multiplex PCR, while TCRdb's copy carries only in-frame clones and drops some. Among 150,000 to 200,000 clones, about 93% were seen once, and the ten largest hold less than 2.5%. This chain joins TRBV7-9 and TRBJ2-5, with D possibly being TRBD1 or TRBD2 (5 bases each). This sequence originates from an adult who received the AZD1222 COVID-19 vaccine. Source: peripheral blood, taken 28 days after the second AZD1222 dose. CDR3 coding DNA: TGTGCCAGCAGTTGGGGGTTCGTCCAAGAGACCCAGTACTTC. It encodes CASSWGFVQETQYF.